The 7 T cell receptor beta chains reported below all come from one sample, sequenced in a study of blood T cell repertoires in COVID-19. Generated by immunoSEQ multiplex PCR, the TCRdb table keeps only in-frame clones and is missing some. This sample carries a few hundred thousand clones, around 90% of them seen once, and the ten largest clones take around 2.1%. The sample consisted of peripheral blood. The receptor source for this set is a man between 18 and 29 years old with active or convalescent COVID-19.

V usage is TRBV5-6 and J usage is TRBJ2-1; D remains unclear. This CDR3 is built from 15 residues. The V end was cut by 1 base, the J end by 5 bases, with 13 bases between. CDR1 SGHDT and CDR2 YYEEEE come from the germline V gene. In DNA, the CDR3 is TGTGCCAGCAGCTTGTACCGGGTCCAAAACAATGAGCAGTTCTTC. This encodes CASSLYRVQNNEQFF.

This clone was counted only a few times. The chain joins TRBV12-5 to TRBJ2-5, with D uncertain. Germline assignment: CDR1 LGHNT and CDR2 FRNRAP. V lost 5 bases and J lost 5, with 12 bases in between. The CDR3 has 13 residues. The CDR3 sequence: CASGDPELETQYF. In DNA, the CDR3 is TGTGCTAGTGGTGATCCCGAGTTGGAGACCCAGTACTTC.

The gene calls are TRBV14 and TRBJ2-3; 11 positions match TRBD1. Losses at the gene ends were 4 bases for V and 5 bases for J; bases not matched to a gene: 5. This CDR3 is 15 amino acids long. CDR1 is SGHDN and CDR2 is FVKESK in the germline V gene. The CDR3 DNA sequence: TGTGCCAGCAGCCCCGGACAGGGGGCTAAAGATACGCAGTATTTT. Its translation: CASSPGQGAKDTQYF.

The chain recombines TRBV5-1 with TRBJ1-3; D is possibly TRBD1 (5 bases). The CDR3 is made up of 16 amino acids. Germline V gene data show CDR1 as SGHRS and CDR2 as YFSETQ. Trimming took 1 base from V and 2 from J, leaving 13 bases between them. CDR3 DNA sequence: TGCGCCAGCAGCTTGATGGGATGGGGCACTGGAAACACCATATATTTT. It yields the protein CASSLMGWGTGNTIYF. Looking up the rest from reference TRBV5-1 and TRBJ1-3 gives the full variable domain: KAGVTQTPRYLIKTRGQQVTLSCSPISGHRSVSWYQQTPGQGLQFLFEYFSETQRNKGNFPGRFSGRQFSNSRSEMNVSTLELGDSALYLCASSLMGWGTGNTIYFGEGSWLTVV.

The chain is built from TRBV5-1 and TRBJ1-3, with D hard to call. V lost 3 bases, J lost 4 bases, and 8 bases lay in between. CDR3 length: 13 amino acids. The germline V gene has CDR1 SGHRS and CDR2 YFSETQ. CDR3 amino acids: CASSSGSGNTIYF. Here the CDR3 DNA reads TGCGCCAGCAGCTCTGGTAGCGGAAACACCATATATTTT.

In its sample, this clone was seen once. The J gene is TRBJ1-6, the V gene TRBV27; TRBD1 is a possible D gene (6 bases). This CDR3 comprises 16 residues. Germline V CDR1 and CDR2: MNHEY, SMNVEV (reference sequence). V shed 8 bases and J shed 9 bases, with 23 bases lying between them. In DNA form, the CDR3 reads TGTGCCAGCCGACTCCCAGGGGACCGTAAAAGTTCACCCCTCCACTTT. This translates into CASRLPGDRKSSPLHF.

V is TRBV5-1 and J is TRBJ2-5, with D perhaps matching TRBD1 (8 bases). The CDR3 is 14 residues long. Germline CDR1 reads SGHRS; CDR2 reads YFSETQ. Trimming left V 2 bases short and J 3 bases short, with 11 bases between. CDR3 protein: CASSFTGGEETQYF. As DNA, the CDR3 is TGCGCCAGCAGCTTTACAGGGGGGGAAGAGACCCAGTACTTC.